This TCR beta chain derives from a study of vaccination and CD4 T cells after COVID-19. Overall study: The cells were exposed to overlapping spike peptides originating from SARS-CoV-2, HCoV-NL63, HCoV-OC43 and HCoV-229E for stimulation.

Findings and limits, study-wide: Reactive clonotype counts went from median 21 after infection to 30 to 45 after vaccination, nonsignificantly. The authors identified 304 of 307 vaccine-specific clones in convalescent patients as spike mono-reactive.

V lost 0 bases to trimming and J lost 1 base, with 10 bases between them. Germline V CDR1 and CDR2: GTSNPN, SVGIG (reference sequence). The CDR3 is 15 residues long. Treatment given: roughly nine-day PBMC culture with coronavirus spike peptide pools or control peptides (ViraFEST assay). CD4+ T cells that came from the unexposed donor were collected before the COVID-19 pandemic (2011-2018). The culture of two million PBMCs per well included 8.5 to 10 IU/ml IL-2 and around 11 ug/ml peptide pools. Sequenced with the Oncomine TCR Beta short-read assay was DNA taken from cultured CD4+ T cells. Investigators isolated genomic DNA from cultured CD4+ T cells. TCRdb processed the PCR reads anew with MiXCR; each CDR3 protein has one entry. The sample comprises thousands of distinct CDR3 sequences, under 35% of which are singletons, and roughly 22% rests with the top ten. Regarding this clonotype: Antigen specificity is unknown.

This TCR was recovered from a human donor in good health. Sequencing input: CD4+ T cells from blood, cultured in vitro. This chain uses TRBV30 with TRBJ1-5; possible D gene TRBD1, 6 bases. CDR3 sequence reads: CAWSVQGGSNQPQHF. The DNA for the CDR3 is TGTGCCTGGAGTGTACAGGGTGGCAGCAATCAGCCCCAGCATTTT. Full variable domain (rest looked up from reference TRBV30 and TRBJ1-5): SQTIHQWPATLVQPVGSPLSLECTVEGTSNPNLYWYRQAAGRGLQLLFYSVGIGQISSEVPQNLSASRPQDRQFILSSKKLLLSDSGFYLCAWSVQGGSNQPQHFGDGTRLSIL.